Presented here are 7 T cell receptor beta chains from one specimen sequenced in a study of T cells in Graves' hyperthyroidism and ophthalmopathy. Amplification of TCR beta CDR3 regions used RNA as the template. TCR CDR3 underwent first-round RT-PCR with the HTBI primer set. Via MiXCR, TCRdb re-called the multiplex PCR reads, giving one row per CDR3 protein. The table lists about 420,000 distinct CDR3 sequences, roughly 14% of them singletons, with roughly 8% in the top ten. Sequencing was done on a sample of blood. The receptor source for this set is a woman younger than 35 with Graves' hyperthyroidism.

This clonotype was seen at least ten times. This chain connects TRBV24-1 to TRBJ1-2; 8 nucleotides agree with TRBD1. After removal of 5 bases from V and 4 bases from J, the junction contained 2 bases not matched to a gene. CDR1 and CDR2 (germline): KGHDR, SFDVKD. This CDR3 spans 13 amino acids. CDR3 region: CATSVGQGYGYTF. CDR3 nucleotides: TGTGCCACCAGTGTCGGACAGGGCTATGGCTACACCTTC.

This clonotype was observed at least ten times. CDR3 region: CAGRQGLAYGYTF. In nucleotides, the CDR3 is TGTGCCGGAAGACAGGGTTTGGCCTATGGCTACACCTTC. The chain links TRBV6-1 to TRBJ1-2; 7 bases agree with TRBD1. The germline CDR1 and CDR2 sequences are MNHNS and SASEGT. This CDR3 is 13 amino acids long. V dropped 11 bases and J dropped 4; count of bases not matched to a gene: 10.

The chain joins TRBV9 to TRBJ2-7; D gene ambiguous. Trimming took off 4 bases at V and 5 bases at J, with 13 bases between the two ends. This CDR3 is 13 amino acids long. Germline V gives CDR1 SGDLS, CDR2 YYNGEE. The CDR3 DNA reads as TGTGCCAGCAGCTACGACGGGCTGGACGAGCAGTACTTC. Encoded protein: CASSYDGLDEQYF.

This clonotype occurred many times. This chain joins TRBV7-2 and TRBJ2-3; weak D call: TRBD2 (5 bases). The CDR3 sequence is 14 residues long. Germline V gene lookup returns CDR1 SGHTA and CDR2 FQGNSA. V was shortened by 1 base and J by 3 bases, with 8 bases between the two germline ends. This chain's CDR3 is CASSLGRQTDTQYF. The CDR3 region has the DNA TGTGCCAGCAGCTTAGGGAGGCAGACAGATACGCAGTATTTT.

This clonotype has at least ten counts. This chain connects TRBV7-9 to TRBJ2-5; 9 bases match TRBD1. Germline V gene data show CDR1 as SEHNR and CDR2 as FQNEAQ (reference sequence). CDR3 length equals 15 residues. V lost 1 base to trimming and J lost 1 base; unmatched junction nucleotides: 1. As DNA, the CDR3 is TGTGCCAGCAGCTTAGGGGACAGGGCCCAAGAGACCCAGTACTTC. The encoded protein is CASSLGDRAQETQYF.

This clonotype was recorded at least ten times. This chain uses TRBV2 with TRBJ1-6; 7 bases are a match to TRBD1. Germline loops: CDR1 SNHLY, CDR2 FYNNEI. V trimming: 6 bases; J trimming: 9 bases; junction bases outside the gene matches: 8. The CDR3 is 14 amino acids. The CDR3 spells CASRPGQQGSPLHF. In nucleotides, the CDR3 is TGTGCCAGCAGGCCGGGACAGCAGGGTTCACCCCTCCACTTT. The variable domain in full, with the rest retrieved from reference TRBV2 and TRBJ1-6, is EPEVTQTPSHQVTQMGQEVILRCVPISNHLYFYWYRQILGQKVEFLVSFYNNEISEKSEIFDDQFSVERPDGSNFTLKIRSTKLEDSAMYFCASRPGQQGSPLHFGNGTRLTVT.

This chain connects TRBV11-2 to TRBJ1-3, with 10 bases aligning to TRBD1. The CDR3 length is 16 residues. Germline CDR1 reads SGHAT; CDR2 reads FQNNGV. Trimming cost V 6 bases and J 2 bases; bases outside gene matches: 7. CDR3 bases: TGTGCCAGCAGACCTAGGGGGACAGGGGCTGGAAACACCATATATTTT. Protein: CASRPRGTGAGNTIYF.